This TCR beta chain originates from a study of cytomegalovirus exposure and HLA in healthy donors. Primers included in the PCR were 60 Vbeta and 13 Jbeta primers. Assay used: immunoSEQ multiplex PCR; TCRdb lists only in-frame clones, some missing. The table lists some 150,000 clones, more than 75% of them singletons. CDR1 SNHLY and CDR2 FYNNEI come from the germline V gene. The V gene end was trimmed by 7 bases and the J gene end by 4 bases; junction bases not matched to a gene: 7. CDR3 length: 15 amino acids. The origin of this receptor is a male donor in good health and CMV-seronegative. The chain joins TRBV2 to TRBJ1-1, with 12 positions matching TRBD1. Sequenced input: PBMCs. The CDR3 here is CASILGQGARTEAFF. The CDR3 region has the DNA TGTGCCAGCATCCTGGGACAGGGGGCGCGCACTGAAGCTTTCTTT.